These 6 T cell receptor beta chains share one sample of origin, sequenced in a study of T cells in Graves' hyperthyroidism and ophthalmopathy. It was RNA transcripts that yielded the amplified TCR beta CDR3 regions. The primer set for the first-round RT-PCR of the TCR CDR3 was HTBI. TCRdb re-called the multiplex PCR reads through MiXCR, storing one row per CDR3 protein. The sample holds fewer than 550,000 distinct CDR3 sequences; around a quarter are singletons and the top ten take approximately 10%. The sequencing sample was made of blood. The receptor set was obtained from a young woman with Graves' ophthalmopathy.

This clonotype was recorded many times. The CDR3 is CASSLDGREFGVRSYEQYF. In DNA, the CDR3 is TGTGCCAGCAGCTTAGATGGCAGGGAGTTCGGTGTTCGGTCCTACGAGCAGTACTTC. V usage is TRBV11-2 and J usage is TRBJ2-7; D tentatively reads TRBD1 or TRBD2 (5 bases each). V was trimmed by 0 bases and J by 1 base, leaving 22 bases between them. Germline V lookup: CDR1 SGHAT, CDR2 FQNNGV. This CDR3 is built from 19 residues.

The chain employs TRBV30 and TRBJ1-2, with D tentatively TRBD1 (5 bases). The CDR3 is 13 residues long. The V and J ends lost 1 base and 6 bases respectively, with 12 bases between them. CDR1 is GTSNPN and CDR2 is SVGIG in the germline V gene (reference sequence). CDR3 amino acids: CAWSANGRDGYTF. CDR3 in DNA: TGTGCCTGGAGTGCGAACGGCAGGGATGGCTACACCTTC.

This clonotype was detected ten times or more. The genes are TRBV4-1 and TRBJ2-2; D is possibly TRBD1 (6 bases). The CDR3 extends over 16 amino acids. Germline V gene lookup returns CDR1 MGHRA and CDR2 YSYEKL. Trimming took off 0 bases at V and 7 bases at J, with 15 bases between the two ends. CDR3 protein: CASSQEWAGVDGELFF. The CDR3 region has the DNA TGCGCCAGCAGCCAAGAATGGGCAGGGGTGGACGGGGAGCTGTTTTTT.

In this sample, this clonotype turned up many times. The J gene is TRBJ1-2, the V gene TRBV13, with D possibly being TRBD1 (5 bases). The CDR3 runs to 13 residues. CDR1 PRHDT and CDR2 FYEKMQ come from the germline V gene (reference sequence). Trimming left V 3 bases short and J 4 bases short, with 9 bases between. Written as DNA, the CDR3 is TGTGCCAGCAGCTTCGGGGGAGTCTATGGCTACACCTTC. It encodes CASSFGGVYGYTF. Variable domain in full (rest from reference TRBV13 and TRBJ1-2): AAGVIQSPRHLIKEKRETATLKCYPIPRHDTVYWYQQGPGQDPQFLISFYEKMQSDKGSIPDRFSAQQFSDYHSELNMSSLELGDSALYFCASSFGGVYGYTFGSGTRLTVV.

This clonotype occurred many times. The chain couples TRBV10-3 to TRBJ1-1; a possible D gene is TRBD1 (6 bases). This CDR3 spans 20 amino acids. V was clipped by 0 bases and J by 0 bases, with 23 bases between them. Germline V gives CDR1 ENHRY, CDR2 SYGVKD. The CDR3, as DNA: TGTGCCATCAGTGAGTCTTCCCTACCGTGGGGGGCCCTGATGAACACTGAAGCTTTCTTT. Its protein is CAISESSLPWGALMNTEAFF.

The rearrangement uses TRBV14 and TRBJ2-5; 7 bases align to TRBD1. With 2 bases clipped from V and 1 base from J, the junction kept 4 bases outside the gene matches. This CDR3 is 15 amino acids long. Per germline, CDR1 SGHDN and CDR2 FVKESK. The CDR3 loop is CASSQLTGFQETQYF. For the CDR3, the DNA is TGTGCCAGCAGCCAACTGACAGGGTTCCAAGAGACCCAGTACTTC. The variable domain in full, completed from reference TRBV14 and TRBJ2-5, reads EAGVTQFPSHSVIEKGQTVTLRCDPISGHDNLYWYRRVMGKEIKFLLHFVKESKQDESGMPNNRFLAERTGGTYSTLKVQPAELEDSGVYFCASSQLTGFQETQYFGPGTRLLVL.